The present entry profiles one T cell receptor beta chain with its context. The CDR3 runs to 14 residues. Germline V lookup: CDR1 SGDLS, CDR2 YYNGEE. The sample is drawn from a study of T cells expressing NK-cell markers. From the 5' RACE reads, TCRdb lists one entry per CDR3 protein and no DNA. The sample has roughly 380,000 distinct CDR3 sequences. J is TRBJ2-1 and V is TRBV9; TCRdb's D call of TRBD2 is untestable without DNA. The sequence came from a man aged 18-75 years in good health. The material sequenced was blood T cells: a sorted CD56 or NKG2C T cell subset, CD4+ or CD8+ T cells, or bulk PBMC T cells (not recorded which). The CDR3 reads CASSVLAGGDEQFF.